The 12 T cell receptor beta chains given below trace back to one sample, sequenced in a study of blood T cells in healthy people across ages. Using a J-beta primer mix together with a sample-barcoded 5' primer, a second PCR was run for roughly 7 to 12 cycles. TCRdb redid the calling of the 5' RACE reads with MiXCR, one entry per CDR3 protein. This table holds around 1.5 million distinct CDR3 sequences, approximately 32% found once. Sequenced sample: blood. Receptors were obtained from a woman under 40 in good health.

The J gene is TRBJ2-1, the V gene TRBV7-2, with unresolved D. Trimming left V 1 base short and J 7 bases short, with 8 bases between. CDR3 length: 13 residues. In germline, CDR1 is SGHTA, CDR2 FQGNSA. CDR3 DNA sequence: TGTGCCAGCAGCTTAGTTCGTATGAATGAGCAGTTCTTC. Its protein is CASSLVRMNEQFF.

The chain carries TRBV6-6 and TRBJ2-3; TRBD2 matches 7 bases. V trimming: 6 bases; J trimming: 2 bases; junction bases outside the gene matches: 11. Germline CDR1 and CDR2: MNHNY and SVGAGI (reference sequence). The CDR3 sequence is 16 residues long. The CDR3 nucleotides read TGTGCCAGCAGCCTCCACGATAGCGGGTACACAGATACGCAGTATTTT. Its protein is CASSLHDSGYTDTQYF.

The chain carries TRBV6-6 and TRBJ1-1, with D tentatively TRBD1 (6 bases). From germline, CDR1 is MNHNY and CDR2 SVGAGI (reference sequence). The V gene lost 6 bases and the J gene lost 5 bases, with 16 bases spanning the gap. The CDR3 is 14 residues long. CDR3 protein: CASRTQEGETEAFF. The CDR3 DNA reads TGTGCCAGCAGAACCCAGGAGGGGGAGACTGAAGCTTTCTTT.

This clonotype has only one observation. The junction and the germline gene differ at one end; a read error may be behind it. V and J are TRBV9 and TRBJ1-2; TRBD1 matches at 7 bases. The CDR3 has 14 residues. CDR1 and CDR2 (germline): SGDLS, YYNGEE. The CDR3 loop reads CVSSLRDRADGYTF. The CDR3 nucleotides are TGTGTCAGCAGCCTAAGAGACAGGGCGGATGGCTACACCTTC.

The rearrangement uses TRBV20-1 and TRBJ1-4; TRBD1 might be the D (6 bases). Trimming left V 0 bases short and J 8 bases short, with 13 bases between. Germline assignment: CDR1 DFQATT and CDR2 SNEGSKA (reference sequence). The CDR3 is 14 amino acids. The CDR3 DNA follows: TGCAGTGCTAGAGATACGGCAGGGGACGAAAAACTGTTTTTT. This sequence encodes CSARDTAGDEKLFF.

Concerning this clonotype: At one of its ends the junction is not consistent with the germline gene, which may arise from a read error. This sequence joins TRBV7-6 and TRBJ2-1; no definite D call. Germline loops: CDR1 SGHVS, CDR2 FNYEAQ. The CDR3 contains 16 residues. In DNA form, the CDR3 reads TGTGCCAGCAGCTTAGGGTGGGCTGATTCCTACAATGAGCAGTTCTTT. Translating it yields CASSLGWADSYNEQFF. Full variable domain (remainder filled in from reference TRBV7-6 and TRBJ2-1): GAGVSQSPRYKVTKRGQDVALRCDPISGHVSLYWYRQALGQGPEFLTYFNYEAQQDKSGLPNDRFSAERPEGSISTLTIQRTEQRDSAMYRCASSLGWADSYNEQFFGPGTRLTVL.

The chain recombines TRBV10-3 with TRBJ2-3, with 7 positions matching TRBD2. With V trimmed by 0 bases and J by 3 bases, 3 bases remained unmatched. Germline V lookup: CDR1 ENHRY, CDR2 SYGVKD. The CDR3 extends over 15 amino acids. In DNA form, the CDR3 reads TGTGCCATCAGTGAGTCGGCTAGCGGAACAGATACGCAGTATTTT. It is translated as CAISESASGTDTQYF.

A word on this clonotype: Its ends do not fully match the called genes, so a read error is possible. Written as DNA, the CDR3 is TGCAGTGCTAGAGGAGTGGCGGGGGGGCGCACAGATGCGCAGTATTTT. Its translation is CSARGVAGGRTDAQYF. The genes are TRBV20-1 and TRBJ2-3; TRBD2 matches 9 bases. In germline, CDR1 is DFQATT, CDR2 SNEGSKA (reference sequence). This CDR3 has 16 residues.

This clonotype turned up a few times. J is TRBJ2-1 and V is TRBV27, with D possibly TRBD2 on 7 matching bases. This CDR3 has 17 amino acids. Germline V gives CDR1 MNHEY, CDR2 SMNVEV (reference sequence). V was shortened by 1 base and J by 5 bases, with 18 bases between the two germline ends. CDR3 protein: CASSLLSPQRDNNEQFF. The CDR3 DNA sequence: TGTGCCAGCAGTTTATTGAGTCCCCAGCGGGACAACAATGAGCAGTTCTTC.

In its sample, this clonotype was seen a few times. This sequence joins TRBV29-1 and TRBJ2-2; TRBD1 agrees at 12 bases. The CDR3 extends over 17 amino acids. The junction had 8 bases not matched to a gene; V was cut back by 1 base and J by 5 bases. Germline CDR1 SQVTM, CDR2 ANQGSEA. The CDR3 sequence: CSVEGRRDRGRTGELFF. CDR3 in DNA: TGCAGCGTTGAAGGCCGTCGGGACAGGGGGCGGACCGGGGAGCTGTTTTTT.

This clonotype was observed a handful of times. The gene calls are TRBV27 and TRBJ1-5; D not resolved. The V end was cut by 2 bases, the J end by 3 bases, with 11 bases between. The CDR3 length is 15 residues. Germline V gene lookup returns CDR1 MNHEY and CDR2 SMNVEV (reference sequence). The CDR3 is CASSLGPGPNQPQHF. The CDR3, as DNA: TGTGCCAGCAGTTTAGGGCCGGGCCCCAATCAGCCCCAGCATTTT.

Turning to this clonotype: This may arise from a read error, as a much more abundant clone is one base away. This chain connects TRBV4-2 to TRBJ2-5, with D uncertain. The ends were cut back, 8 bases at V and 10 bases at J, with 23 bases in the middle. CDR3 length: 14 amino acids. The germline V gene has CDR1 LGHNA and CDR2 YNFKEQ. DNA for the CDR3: TGTGCCAGCGGCAAACTCGATGAGCACGCCAACCAGTACTTC. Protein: CASGKLDEHANQYF.